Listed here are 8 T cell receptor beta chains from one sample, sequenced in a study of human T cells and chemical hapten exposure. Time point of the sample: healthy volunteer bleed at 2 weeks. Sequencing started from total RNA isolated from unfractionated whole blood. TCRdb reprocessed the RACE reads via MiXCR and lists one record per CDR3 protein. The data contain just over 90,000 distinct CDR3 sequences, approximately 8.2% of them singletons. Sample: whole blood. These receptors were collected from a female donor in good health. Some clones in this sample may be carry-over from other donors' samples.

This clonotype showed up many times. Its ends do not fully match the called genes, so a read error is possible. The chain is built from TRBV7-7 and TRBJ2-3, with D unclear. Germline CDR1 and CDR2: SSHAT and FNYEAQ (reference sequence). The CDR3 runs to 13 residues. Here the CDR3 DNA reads TGTGCTAGCAGCACTGGACGGGCGGATACGCAGTATTTT. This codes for CASSTGRADTQYF.

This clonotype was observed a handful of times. The CDR3 reads CSLNAGPLRVQYF. The DNA of the CDR3 is TGCAGTCTAAACGCAGGGCCACTACGGGTGCAGTACTTC. The chain is built from TRBV20-1 and TRBJ2-7; perhaps TRBD1 as D (5 bases). The CDR3 loop spans 13 amino acids. Trimming took off 8 bases at V and 9 bases at J, with 23 bases between the two ends. In germline, CDR1 is DFQATT, CDR2 SNEGSKA (reference sequence).

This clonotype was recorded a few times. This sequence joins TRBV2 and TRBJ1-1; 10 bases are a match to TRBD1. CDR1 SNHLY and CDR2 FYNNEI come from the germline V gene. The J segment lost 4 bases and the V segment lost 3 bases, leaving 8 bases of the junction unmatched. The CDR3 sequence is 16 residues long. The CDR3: CASSDATGGKGTEAFF. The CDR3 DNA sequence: TGTGCCAGCAGTGATGCGACAGGGGGCAAGGGCACTGAAGCTTTCTTT.

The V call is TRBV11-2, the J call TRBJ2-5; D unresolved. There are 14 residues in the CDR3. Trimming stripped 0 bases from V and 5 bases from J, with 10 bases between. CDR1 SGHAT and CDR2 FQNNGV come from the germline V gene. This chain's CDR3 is CASSLDAASETQYF. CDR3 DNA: TGTGCCAGCAGCTTAGATGCTGCCAGTGAGACCCAGTACTTC.

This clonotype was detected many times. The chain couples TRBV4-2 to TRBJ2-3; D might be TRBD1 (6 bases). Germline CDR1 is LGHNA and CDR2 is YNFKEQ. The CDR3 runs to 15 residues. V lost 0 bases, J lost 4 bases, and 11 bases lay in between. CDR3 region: CASSQERGGSDTQYF. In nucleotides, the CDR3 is TGTGCCAGCAGCCAAGAACGAGGGGGATCAGATACGCAGTATTTT.

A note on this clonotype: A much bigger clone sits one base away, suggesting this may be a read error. The CDR3 DNA reads TGTGCCAGCAGTATAGCGGAGACCTCCTACGAGCAGTACTTC. Translating gives CASSIAETSYEQYF. The chain carries TRBV28 and TRBJ2-7; maybe TRBD2 (6 bases). The CDR3 sequence is 14 residues long. V shed 5 bases and J shed 0 bases, with 11 bases lying between them. Germline CDR1 and CDR2: MDHEN and SYDVKM.

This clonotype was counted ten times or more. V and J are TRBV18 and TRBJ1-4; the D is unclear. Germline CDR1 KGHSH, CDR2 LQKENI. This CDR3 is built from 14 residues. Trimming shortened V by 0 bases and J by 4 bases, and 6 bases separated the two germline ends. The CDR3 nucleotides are TGTGCCAGCTCACCACCAACGATTAATGAAAAACTGTTTTTT. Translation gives CASSPPTINEKLFF.

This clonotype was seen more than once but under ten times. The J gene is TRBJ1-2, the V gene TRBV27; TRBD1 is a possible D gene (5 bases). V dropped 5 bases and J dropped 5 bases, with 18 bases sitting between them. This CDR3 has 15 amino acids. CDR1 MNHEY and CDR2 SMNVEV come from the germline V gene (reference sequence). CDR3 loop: CASSLTLRAEYGYTF. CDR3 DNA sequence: TGTGCCAGCAGTCTAACACTCAGGGCCGAATATGGCTACACCTTC.